The 31 T cell receptor beta chains below come from one sample, sequenced in a study of T cell responses to AZD1222 COVID-19 vaccine. The method was immunoSEQ multiplex PCR; TCRdb's version includes in-frame clones alone and lacks a portion of them. This table has about 130,000 clones, roughly 85% appearing once. The source material was peripheral blood, sampled on day 0 of AZD1222 vaccination. These receptors came from an adult in good health.

This sequence joins TRBV13 and TRBJ2-5, with 9 bases that match TRBD2. Germline V lookup: CDR1 PRHDT, CDR2 FYEKMQ (reference sequence). The CDR3 is made up of 15 amino acids. The V gene end was trimmed by 5 bases and the J gene end by 3 bases; junction bases not matched to a gene: 7. The DNA for the CDR3 is TGTGCCAGCAGCCTGCAGACTAGCGGAAAAGAGACCCAGTACTTC. This gives the protein CASSLQTSGKETQYF.

The chain combines TRBV3-1 (or the pseudogene TRBV3-2) with TRBJ2-1; TRBD1 aligns across 8 bases. After removal of 3 bases from V and 5 bases from J, the junction contained 3 bases not matched to a gene. This CDR3 spans 14 amino acids. The germline CDR1 and CDR2 sequences are LGHDT and YNNKEL (reference sequence). The CDR3 coding sequence is TGTGCCAGCAGCCAGGCGGGACAGGACAATGAGCAGTTCTTC. As protein: CASSQAGQDNEQFF.

The CDR3, as DNA: TGCGCCAGCAGTCATACGGGGGATCAGCCCCAGCATTTT. Its translation: CASSHTGDQPQHF. V is TRBV10-1 and J is TRBJ1-5; TRBD1 might be the D (5 bases). Germline CDR1 is WNHNN and CDR2 is SYGVQD (reference sequence). The V gene lost 5 bases and the J gene lost 5 bases, with 10 bases spanning the gap. The CDR3 extends over 13 amino acids.

This sequence joins TRBV30 and TRBJ1-5; 7 nucleotides line up with TRBD1. This CDR3 has 13 residues. Per germline, CDR1 GTSNPN and CDR2 SVGIG (reference sequence). V lost 1 base, J lost 6 bases, and 3 bases stayed unmatched. Here the CDR3 reads CAWSAGGPQPQHF. CDR3 bases: TGTGCCTGGAGTGCAGGGGGGCCTCAGCCCCAGCATTTT.

V is TRBV29-1 and J is TRBJ1-1; D gene unclear. This CDR3 region has 15 residues. The germline V gene has CDR1 SQVTM and CDR2 ANQGSEA. Trimming shortened V by 4 bases and J by 0 bases, and 15 bases separated the two germline ends. The CDR3, as DNA: TGCAGCGTTGCCCCGGGCTGGGGAATGAACACTGAAGCTTTCTTT. Its protein is CSVAPGWGMNTEAFF.

V gene TRBV7-9 combines with J gene TRBJ1-4; possible D gene TRBD1, 6 bases. From germline, CDR1 is SEHNR and CDR2 FQNEAQ (reference sequence). The CDR3 spans 14 residues. Trimming took 8 bases from V and 5 from J, leaving 15 bases between them. The CDR3 DNA sequence: TGTGCCAGCTCACGTGGGGGCGGGAATGAAAAACTGTTTTTT. Its translation: CASSRGGGNEKLFF. The complete variable domain, with remaining parts taken from reference TRBV7-9 and TRBJ1-4, reads DTGVSQNPRHKITKRGQNVTFRCDPISEHNRLYWYRQTLGQGPEFLTYFQNEAQLEKSRLLSDRFSAERPKGSFSTLEIQRTEQGDSAMYLCASSRGGGNEKLFFGSGTQLSVL.

This clone was counted a few times. The chain employs TRBV6-2 or TRBV6-3 and TRBJ2-7, with unresolved D. The CDR3 extends over 13 amino acids. In germline, CDR1 is MNHEY, CDR2 SVGEGT. Between the trimmed V and J ends, which lost 0 bases and 7 bases, there was a span of 10 bases. In DNA form, the CDR3 reads TGTGCCAGCAGTTACTCGAGCCCAAATGAGCAGTACTTC. Its translation: CASSYSSPNEQYF.

This clone was recorded once. The rearrangement joins TRBV11-2 to TRBJ2-1, with 8 nucleotides matching TRBD2. Per the germline V gene, CDR1 is SGHAT and CDR2 is FQNNGV. The trim removed 7 bases at V and 7 bases at J, leaving 9 bases unmatched. CDR3 size: 14 residues. CDR3 nucleotides: TGTGCCAGCACCGTGGTGGGACTAGAGAATGAGCAGTTCTTC. It is translated as CASTVVGLENEQFF. Filled out from reference TRBV11-2 and TRBJ2-1, the complete variable domain reads EAGVAQSPRYKIIEKRQSVAFWCNPISGHATLYWYQQILGQGPKLLIQFQNNGVVDDSQLPKDRFSAERLKGVDSTLKIQPAKLEDSAVYLCASTVVGLENEQFFGPGTRLTVL.

This rearrangement joins TRBV2 to TRBJ1-6; 12 nucleotides line up with TRBD1. With 4 bases clipped from V and 10 bases from J, the junction kept 5 bases outside the gene matches. CDR3 length equals 15 residues. Germline V gives CDR1 SNHLY, CDR2 FYNNEI. In nucleotides, the CDR3 is TGTGCCAGCAGTGTTGGGGACAGGGGGCAATCACCCCTCCACTTT. Translation: CASSVGDRGQSPLHF.

The chain employs TRBV5-1 and TRBJ2-1, with TRBD2 matching 8 bases. After removal of 3 bases from V and 7 bases from J, the junction contained 3 bases not matched to a gene. The CDR3 is made up of 13 amino acids. Germline-derived CDR1 and CDR2 are SGHRS and YFSETQ. This chain's CDR3 is CASSSGGLNEQFF. The CDR3 bases are TGCGCCAGCAGCTCGGGGGGGCTAAATGAGCAGTTCTTC.

In its sample, this clone was seen a few times. In the same sample, other DNA sequences code for this CDR3. V and J are TRBV11-2 and TRBJ2-1; D uncertain. The ends were cut back, 1 base at V and 0 bases at J, with 4 bases in the middle. Germline V lookup: CDR1 SGHAT, CDR2 FQNNGV. The CDR3 runs 14 residues. In nucleotides, the CDR3 is TGTGCCAGCAGCTTAGGGAGCTCCTACAATGAGCAGTTCTTC. Amino acids: CASSLGSSYNEQFF.

The chain links TRBV30 to TRBJ1-1; possible D gene TRBD1, 6 bases. Germline CDR1 is GTSNPN and CDR2 is SVGIG (reference sequence). The CDR3 runs to 10 residues. V lost 4 bases to trimming and J lost 10 bases, with 10 bases between them. This CDR3 reads CAWIGGAAFF. CDR3 DNA sequence: TGTGCCTGGATAGGGGGTGCAGCTTTCTTT.

This chain links TRBV19 with TRBJ2-3; D gene unclear. This CDR3 comprises 13 residues. With 6 bases removed from V and 1 base from J, the gap between germline ends came to 8 bases. Germline lookup yields CDR1 LNHDA and CDR2 SQIVND (reference sequence). The CDR3 sequence: CASRVGGTDTQYF. In DNA form, the CDR3 reads TGTGCCAGTAGGGTAGGCGGCACAGATACGCAGTATTTT.

This clone occurred once. The rearrangement links TRBV11-2 to TRBJ1-2, with D possibly matching TRBD1 (5 bases). The V and J ends lost 3 bases and 8 bases respectively, with 19 bases between them. This CDR3 has 15 amino acids. CDR1 SGHAT and CDR2 FQNNGV come from the germline V gene. The CDR3 nucleotides are TGTGCCAGCAGCTTCCCTAACGTGGGGCTCCGAGGCTACACCTTC. This gives the protein CASSFPNVGLRGYTF. Full variable domain (remainder filled in from reference TRBV11-2 and TRBJ1-2): EAGVAQSPRYKIIEKRQSVAFWCNPISGHATLYWYQQILGQGPKLLIQFQNNGVVDDSQLPKDRFSAERLKGVDSTLKIQPAKLEDSAVYLCASSFPNVGLRGYTFGSGTRLTVV.

The genes are TRBV5-1 and TRBJ2-5, with a weak D call TRBD2 (5 bases). CDR1 and CDR2 (germline): SGHRS, YFSETQ. The CDR3 runs to 11 residues. V lost 5 bases, J lost 7 bases, and 9 bases lay in between. In DNA, the CDR3 is TGCGCCAGCAGGACTATTGGGACCCAGTACTTC. It yields the protein CASRTIGTQYF.

The CDR3 loop is CASSQADGIGSYNEQFF. CDR3 DNA sequence: TGTGCCAGCAGCCAGGCGGACGGTATAGGGTCCTACAATGAGCAGTTCTTC. V usage is TRBV4-2 and J usage is TRBJ2-1; D gene uncertain. The V end was cut by 3 bases, the J end by 1 base, with 16 bases between. Germline V lookup: CDR1 LGHNA, CDR2 YNFKEQ. The CDR3 totals 17 residues.

The rearrangement uses TRBV27 and TRBJ1-1; D remains ambiguous. V lost 6 bases and J lost 1, with 15 bases in between. CDR3 length: 15 amino acids. Germline-derived CDR1 and CDR2 are MNHEY and SMNVEV (reference sequence). The CDR3: CASSRTSASNTEAFF. CDR3 DNA sequence: TGTGCCAGCAGCCGGACGTCAGCTTCGAACACTGAAGCTTTCTTT.

The rearrangement uses TRBV11-2 and TRBJ1-1; TRBD1 matches at 7 bases. The CDR3 totals 16 residues. V was clipped by 0 bases and J by 9 bases; unmatched bases: 13. Germline lookup yields CDR1 SGHAT and CDR2 FQNNGV. The CDR3 nucleotides read TGTGCCAGCAGCTTAGATTCATCGACAGGGTGGGGAAAAGCTTTCTTT. Amino acids: CASSLDSSTGWGKAFF. Drawing the rest from reference TRBV11-2 and TRBJ1-1, the complete variable domain is EAGVAQSPRYKIIEKRQSVAFWCNPISGHATLYWYQQILGQGPKLLIQFQNNGVVDDSQLPKDRFSAERLKGVDSTLKIQPAKLEDSAVYLCASSLDSSTGWGKAFFGQGTRLTVV.

V and J are TRBV28 and TRBJ1-5; TRBD1 agrees at 8 bases. The length of the CDR3 is 17 residues. The V gene end was trimmed by 3 bases and the J gene end by 0 bases; junction bases not matched to a gene: 7. The germline gives CDR1 MDHEN, CDR2 SYDVKM. In DNA, the CDR3 is TGTGCCAGCAGTTTCTTCACAGGGGGAAATAGCAATCAGCCCCAGCATTTT. It encodes CASSFFTGGNSNQPQHF.

The genes are TRBV6-6 and TRBJ1-1; no reliable D call. The germline V gene has CDR1 MNHNY and CDR2 SVGAGI (reference sequence). The V end lost 7 bases, the J end lost 2 bases, and 14 bases lay between the germline ends. CDR3 length: 14 residues. CDR3 DNA sequence: TGTGCCAGCATACACCCCACCGCCAACACTGAAGCTTTCTTT. Amino acid sequence: CASIHPTANTEAFF.

This chain uses TRBV29-1 with TRBJ2-5; the match to TRBD1 covers 9 bases. V lost 0 bases to trimming and J lost 5 bases; unmatched junction nucleotides: 1. The germline V gene encodes CDR1 SQVTM and CDR2 ANQGSEA. The CDR3 has 13 amino acids. CDR3 nucleotides: TGCAGCGTTGAAGAGGGACAGGGTGAGACCCAGTACTTC. It yields the protein CSVEEGQGETQYF.

The CDR3 is CASSTSGRLQETQYF. For the CDR3, the DNA is TGCGCCAGCAGCACAAGCGGGAGGCTCCAAGAGACCCAGTACTTC. This chain connects TRBV5-1 to TRBJ2-5; 9 bases agree with TRBD2. Per germline, CDR1 SGHRS and CDR2 YFSETQ. After removal of 4 bases from V and 1 base from J, the junction contained 5 bases not matched to a gene. The CDR3 is 15 residues long.

CDR3 DNA sequence: TGTGCCAGCATTCCCGGGGGGGGGCCTAACTATGGCTACACCTTC. Its protein is CASIPGGGPNYGYTF. The chain combines TRBV28 with TRBJ1-2; TRBD1 is a possible D gene (6 bases). The V gene lost 7 bases and the J gene lost 0 bases, with 15 bases spanning the gap. Per germline, CDR1 MDHEN and CDR2 SYDVKM. The CDR3 totals 15 residues.

The chain joins TRBV3-1 (or the pseudogene TRBV3-2) to TRBJ1-4, with D tentatively TRBD1 (5 bases). V shed 4 bases and J shed 7 bases, with 13 bases lying between them. Germline CDR1 and CDR2: LGHDT and YNNKEL (reference sequence). This CDR3 is 14 amino acids long. This CDR3 reads CASSPRAFGEKLFF. The DNA of the CDR3 is TGTGCCAGCAGCCCCAGGGCTTTTGGTGAAAAACTGTTTTTT.

This rearrangement joins TRBV11-3 to TRBJ1-1; D is unclear. The germline V gene has CDR1 SGHNT and CDR2 YENEEA. The V gene lost 5 bases and the J gene lost 1 base, with 14 bases spanning the gap. This CDR3 region has 15 residues. The DNA of the CDR3 is TGTGCCAGCAGCCCAGGTCGTACAAGGAACACTGAAGCTTTCTTT. Its translation is CASSPGRTRNTEAFF.

The chain links TRBV9 to TRBJ1-5, with 8 bases identical to TRBD1. This CDR3 spans 15 amino acids. V gave up 3 bases and J gave up 1 base; unmatched junction bases: 3. Germline values: CDR1 SGDLS, CDR2 YYNGEE. The CDR3 protein is CASSAQGASNQPQHF. The CDR3 DNA reads as TGTGCCAGCAGCGCCCAGGGGGCCAGCAATCAGCCCCAGCATTTT.

The chain couples TRBV6-6 to TRBJ2-7; D remains ambiguous. This CDR3 is 16 amino acids long. The germline gives CDR1 MNHNY, CDR2 SVGAGI (reference sequence). Trimming took 0 bases from V and 2 from J, leaving 14 bases between them. The CDR3: CASSYSFNGLTYEQYF. The CDR3 bases are TGTGCCAGCAGTTACTCCTTCAACGGGCTAACCTACGAGCAGTACTTC.

The genes are TRBV7-9 and TRBJ2-1; D might be TRBD1 or TRBD2, each matching 5 bases. V gave up 5 bases and J gave up 5 bases, with 19 bases separating them. The germline CDR1 and CDR2 sequences are SEHNR and FQNEAQ (reference sequence). The CDR3 runs to 16 residues. The CDR3 bases are TGTGCCAGCAGCCTCGTACGGGGCGGGTTGGACAATGAGCAGTTCTTC. It codes for CASSLVRGGLDNEQFF.

The CDR3 region is CASSPPGIPEQYF. DNA for the CDR3: TGTGCCAGCTCACCACCGGGGATACCCGAGCAGTACTTC. The V call is TRBV18, the J call TRBJ2-7; no clear D. The germline CDR1 and CDR2 sequences are KGHSH and LQKENI. The CDR3 length is 13 residues. The ends were cut back, 0 bases at V and 6 bases at J, with 9 bases in the middle. Looking up the rest from reference TRBV18 and TRBJ2-7 gives the full variable domain: NAGVMQNPRHLVRRRGQEARLRCSPMKGHSHVYWYRQLPEEGLKFMVYLQKENIIDESGMPKERFSAEFPKEGPSILRIQQVVRGDSAAYFCASSPPGIPEQYFGPGTRLTVT.

Concerning this clone: The sample contains more than one DNA sequence encoding this CDR3. The rearrangement uses TRBV7-9 and TRBJ2-5; no reliable D call. Germline values: CDR1 SEHNR, CDR2 FQNEAQ (reference sequence). V was pared by 1 base and J by 4 bases, with 10 bases between. The CDR3 is 14 residues long. CDR3 sequence: CASSLGSYRETQYF. The CDR3 coding sequence is TGTGCCAGCAGCTTAGGGTCTTACAGAGAGACCCAGTACTTC.

This chain uses TRBV7-2 with TRBJ1-5, with a possible D match to TRBD1 (5 bases). Per germline, CDR1 SGHTA and CDR2 FQGNSA. The CDR3 covers 15 residues. Trimming left V 6 bases short and J 1 base short, with 13 bases between. The CDR3 DNA is TGTGCCAGCAGTAGGGACTTTCGGAGCAATCAGCCCCAGCATTTT. It encodes CASSRDFRSNQPQHF.